Below are 7 T cell receptor beta chains sequenced from a single sample in a study of blood T cell repertoires in COVID-19. Sequenced by immunoSEQ multiplex PCR; TCRdb stores in-frame clones only, minus some. This table holds approximately 20,000 clones, roughly 93% found once. The sample was peripheral blood. These receptors were obtained from a woman between 45 and 60 years old with active COVID-19.

This clone was observed a single time. V gene TRBV6-1 combines with J gene TRBJ1-1, with TRBD1 as a possible D gene (5 bases). The germline gives CDR1 MNHNS, CDR2 SASEGT. This CDR3 spans 14 amino acids. Trimming cost V 0 bases and J 4 bases, with 9 bases left between them. CDR3 in DNA: TGTGCCAGCAGTGAAGCGCAGGGCTTCACTGAAGCTTTCTTT. Encoded protein: CASSEAQGFTEAFF.

In its sample, this clone was seen once. The genes are TRBV2 and TRBJ2-3, with 10 bases identical to TRBD1. The V and J ends lost 11 bases and 5 bases, in that order; junction bases with no gene match: 10. The germline CDR1 and CDR2 sequences are SNHLY and FYNNEI. This CDR3 comprises 14 residues. CDR3 DNA sequence: TGTGCCGGTTGGGACAGGGGATCGGGAGATACGCAGTATTTT. Translation: CAGWDRGSGDTQYF.

The rearrangement joins TRBV5-1 to TRBJ2-1; 11 bases agree with TRBD2. Trimming removed 0 bases from V and 10 bases from J; junction bases left unmatched: 0. The CDR3 runs to 13 residues. Per germline, CDR1 SGHRS and CDR2 YFSETQ. In DNA, the CDR3 is TGCGCCAGCAGCTTGGGACTAGCGGGAGAGCAGTTCTTC. Protein product: CASSLGLAGEQFF.

CDR3 region: CASSPYLGRAGNTIYF. The CDR3 nucleotides read TGCGCCAGCAGCCCCTATCTCGGCAGGGCTGGAAACACCATATATTTT. V is TRBV5-1 and J is TRBJ1-3; D might be TRBD1 (5 bases). The V gene's germline CDR1 is SGHRS and CDR2 YFSETQ. This CDR3 comprises 16 residues. The V gene lost 4 bases and the J gene lost 2 bases, with 16 bases spanning the gap.

This chain links TRBV19 with TRBJ2-5; D gene uncertain. The CDR3 sequence is 15 residues long. V shed 0 bases and J shed 7 bases, with 15 bases lying between them. CDR1 and CDR2 from the germline V gene are LNHDA and SQIVND (reference sequence). CDR3 residues: CASSIDLTVRRTQYF. The CDR3 nucleotides are TGTGCCAGTAGTATAGATCTAACGGTTCGTAGGACCCAGTACTTC.

The chain uses TRBV25-1 and TRBJ2-5, with D tentatively TRBD2 (5 bases). V was trimmed by 4 bases and J by 11 bases, leaving 17 bases between them. This CDR3 is 13 amino acids long. CDR1 and CDR2 from the germline V gene are MGHDK and SYGVNS. The CDR3 DNA follows: TGTGCCAGCAGTGGACCGCCAGTAACGGGGCAGTACTTC. Translated, it gives CASSGPPVTGQYF.

This clone was counted only a few times. The chain couples TRBV19 to TRBJ1-5, with D perhaps matching TRBD1 (5 bases). Germline lookup yields CDR1 LNHDA and CDR2 SQIVND (reference sequence). The CDR3 loop spans 13 amino acids. Trimming removed 3 bases at V and 5 bases at J, with 8 bases between. The chain's CDR3 is CASSMGRDQPQHF. CDR3 nucleotide sequence: TGTGCCAGTAGTATGGGCAGGGATCAGCCCCAGCATTTT.